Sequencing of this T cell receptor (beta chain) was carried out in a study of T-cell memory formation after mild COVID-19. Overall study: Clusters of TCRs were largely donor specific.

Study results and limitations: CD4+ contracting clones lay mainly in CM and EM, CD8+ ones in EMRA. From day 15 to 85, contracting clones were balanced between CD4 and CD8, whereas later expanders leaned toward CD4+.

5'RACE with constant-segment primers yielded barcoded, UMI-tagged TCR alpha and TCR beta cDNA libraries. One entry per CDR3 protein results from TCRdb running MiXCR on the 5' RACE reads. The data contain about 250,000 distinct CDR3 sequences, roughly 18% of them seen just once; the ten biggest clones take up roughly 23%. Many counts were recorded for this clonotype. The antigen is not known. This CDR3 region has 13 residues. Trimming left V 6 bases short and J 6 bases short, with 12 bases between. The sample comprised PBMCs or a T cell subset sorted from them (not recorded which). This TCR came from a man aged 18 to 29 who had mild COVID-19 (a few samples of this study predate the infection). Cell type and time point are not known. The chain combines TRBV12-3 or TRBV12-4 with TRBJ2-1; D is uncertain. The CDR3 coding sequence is TGTGCCAGCAGCCCCGGGCCTGGCAATGAGCAGTTCTTC. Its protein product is CASSPGPGNEQFF.